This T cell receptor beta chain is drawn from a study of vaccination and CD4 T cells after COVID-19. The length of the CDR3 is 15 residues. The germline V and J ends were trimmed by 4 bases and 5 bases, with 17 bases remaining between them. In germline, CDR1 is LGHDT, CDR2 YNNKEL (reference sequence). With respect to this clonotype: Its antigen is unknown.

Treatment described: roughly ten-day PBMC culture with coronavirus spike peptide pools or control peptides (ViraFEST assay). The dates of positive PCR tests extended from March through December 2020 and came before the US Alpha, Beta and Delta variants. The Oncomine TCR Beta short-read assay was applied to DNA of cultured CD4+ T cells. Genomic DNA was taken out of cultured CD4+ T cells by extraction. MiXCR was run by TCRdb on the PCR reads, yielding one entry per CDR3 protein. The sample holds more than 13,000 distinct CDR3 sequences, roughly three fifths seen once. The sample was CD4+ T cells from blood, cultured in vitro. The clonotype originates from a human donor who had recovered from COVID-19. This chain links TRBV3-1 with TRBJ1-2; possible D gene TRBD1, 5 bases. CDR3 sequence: CASSRPGWGGYGYTF. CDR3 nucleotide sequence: TGTGCCAGCAGCCGGCCCGGATGGGGGGGGTATGGCTACACCTTC.